These 5 T cell receptor beta chains share one sample of origin, sequenced in a study of T cell responses to AZD1222 COVID-19 vaccine. Assay used: immunoSEQ multiplex PCR; TCRdb lists only in-frame clones, some missing. The sample consists of about 130,000 clones, more than 75% of them appearing once. Sequenced material: peripheral blood, taken on day 0 of AZD1222 vaccination. All receptors derive from an adult in good health.

V gene TRBV2 combines with J gene TRBJ1-2; 9 bases fit TRBD1. Germline CDR1 reads SNHLY; CDR2 reads FYNNEI. J lost 6 bases, V lost 8 bases, and 10 bases had no gene match. The CDR3 extends over 14 amino acids. CDR3 loop: CASEETGGAHGYTF. The CDR3 DNA is TGTGCCAGCGAGGAAACAGGGGGCGCCCATGGCTACACCTTC.

The V and J genes are TRBV5-1 and TRBJ1-5; 10 bases map to TRBD1. The length of the CDR3 is 20 residues. J gave up 1 base and V 3 bases, and 16 bases lay outside the gene matches. CDR1 and CDR2 from the germline V gene are SGHRS and YFSETQ. The CDR3 reads CASSSIPPWDRGISNQPQHF. The CDR3 bases are TGCGCCAGCAGCTCAATCCCTCCGTGGGACAGGGGAATAAGCAATCAGCCCCAGCATTTT.

This clone was counted between two and nine times. The chain joins TRBV5-1 to TRBJ2-7; D perhaps matches TRBD1 (5 bases). The CDR3 has 12 residues. V was trimmed by 1 base and J by 3 bases, leaving 5 bases between them. From germline, CDR1 is SGHRS and CDR2 YFSETQ. CDR3 sequence (DNA): TGCGCCAGCAGCTTGAGGGGCTACGAGCAGTACTTC. Translated: CASSLRGYEQYF.

V is TRBV5-4 and J is TRBJ2-5, with D possibly matching TRBD2 (8 bases). The V gene's germline CDR1 is SGHNT and CDR2 YYREEE (reference sequence). Trimming pared 4 bases from V and 1 base from J, leaving 14 bases between. The CDR3 extends over 15 amino acids. CDR3: CASSRGGTVQETQYF. CDR3 DNA sequence: TGTGCCAGCAGCCGCGGGGGGACAGTCCAAGAGACCCAGTACTTC.

This chain connects TRBV5-1 to TRBJ2-7, with 7 bases matching TRBD2. Germline loops: CDR1 SGHRS, CDR2 YFSETQ. This CDR3 region has 14 residues. Trimming cost V 0 bases and J 6 bases; bases outside gene matches: 6. In nucleotides, the CDR3 is TGCGCCAGCAGCTTGGTACGCAGGGAGGGCGAGCAGTACTTC. It codes for CASSLVRREGEQYF.